This T cell receptor beta chain is from a study of blood T cell repertoires in COVID-19. Study details: COVID-19 samples from acute and convalescent phases originated in the United States, Italy and Spain.

V was cut by 3 bases and J by 5 bases, with 14 bases left in between. The germline gives CDR1 SGHNT, CDR2 YENEEA. The CDR3 loop spans 15 amino acids. Study processing details: Nucleated cell counts were estimated from reference gene primer amplification. TCRdb keeps only in-frame clones here, not all; method: immunoSEQ multiplex PCR. The V and J calls and clone size are taken from that table; D and trimming were inferred from the DNA. The table lists about 490,000 clones, over 75% of them singletons. This clone was observed a single time. The source is a human donor in a cohort sampled during active COVID-19. The chain carries TRBV11-3 and TRBJ2-1, with D perhaps TRBD2 (6 bases). The sequenced sample consisted of peripheral blood. In nucleotides, the CDR3 is TGTGCCAGCAGCTTTTATAGCGGCGACCACAATGAGCAGTTCTTC. As protein: CASSFYSGDHNEQFF.